These 14 T cell receptor beta chains originate from one sample sequenced in a study of T cells after yellow fever vaccination. TCRdb passed the 5' RACE reads through MiXCR, listing each CDR3 protein once. Of almost 600,000 distinct CDR3 sequences in the sample, approximately 15% were seen once. Sequencing was performed on PBMCs, taken on the day of the yellow fever booster vaccination. These receptors were taken from a young man who received the YFV17D yellow fever vaccine.

The table lists this clonotype with many counts. This chain links TRBV6-5 with TRBJ2-3, with 9 bases lining up with TRBD2. The V gene's germline CDR1 is MNHEY and CDR2 SVGAGI. The J segment lost 0 bases and the V segment lost 2 bases, leaving 6 bases of the junction unmatched. The CDR3 totals 17 residues. The CDR3, as DNA: TGTGCCAGCAGTTACCCTGGACTAGCGCCGAGCACAGATACGCAGTATTTT. Translating it yields CASSYPGLAPSTDTQYF.

The J gene is TRBJ2-1, the V gene TRBV6-2 or TRBV6-3; D may be TRBD2 (7 bases). The germline V gene encodes CDR1 MNHEY and CDR2 SVGEGT. The CDR3 contains 20 residues. V lost 3 bases and J lost 6, with 30 bases in between. The CDR3 coding sequence is TGTGCCAGCAGTTATTTTTGGGTCTCCCCCGGAGGGGGAGGGGGCAATGAGCAGTTCTTC. Residues: CASSYFWVSPGGGGGNEQFF.

This clonotype showed up just a few times. This chain connects TRBV11-2 to TRBJ2-7; 11 nucleotides agree with TRBD2. Germline CDR1 SGHAT, CDR2 FQNNGV. The CDR3 runs to 17 residues. Trimming removed 3 bases from V and 1 base from J; junction bases left unmatched: 8. The CDR3 spells CASSFLLGTSGSYEQYF. CDR3 DNA: TGTGCCAGCAGCTTCCTACTAGGGACTAGCGGATCCTACGAGCAGTACTTC. The entire variable domain, with the rest obtained from reference TRBV11-2 and TRBJ2-7, is as follows: EAGVAQSPRYKIIEKRQSVAFWCNPISGHATLYWYQQILGQGPKLLIQFQNNGVVDDSQLPKDRFSAERLKGVDSTLKIQPAKLEDSAVYLCASSFLLGTSGSYEQYFGPGTRLTVT.

This chain connects TRBV6-5 to TRBJ1-3; D is undetermined. The V end lost 4 bases, the J end lost 0 bases, and 7 bases lay between the germline ends. The CDR3 is 14 residues long. Germline lookup yields CDR1 MNHEY and CDR2 SVGAGI. DNA of the CDR3: TGTGCCAGCAGTTCACCTGTCTCTGGAAACACCATATATTTT. Translation gives CASSSPVSGNTIYF.

The chain carries TRBV10-2 and TRBJ2-7; 12 nucleotides align to TRBD2. This CDR3 comprises 15 residues. Germline V lookup: CDR1 WSHSY, CDR2 SAAADI. The V segment lost 4 bases and the J segment 3 bases; nucleotides outside the gene matches: 4. CDR3 DNA: TGCGCCAGCAGTGCGGGGACTAGCGGGCTCTACGAGCAGTACTTC. It translates to CASSAGTSGLYEQYF.

This clonotype was seen a handful of times. This sequence joins TRBV10-2 and TRBJ2-5, with TRBD2 identical over 10 bases. V trimming: 3 bases; J trimming: 5 bases; junction bases outside the gene matches: 6. Germline lookup yields CDR1 WSHSY and CDR2 SAAADI. The length of the CDR3 is 15 residues. The CDR3 sequence is CASSEASGRGETQYF. In DNA, the CDR3 is TGCGCCAGCAGTGAAGCTAGCGGGAGAGGCGAGACCCAGTACTTC.

The sample holds a few counts of this clonotype. The chain uses TRBV29-1 and TRBJ1-2; no clear D gene. V gave up 4 bases and J gave up 3 bases, with 12 bases separating them. The CDR3 spans 13 residues. Per the germline V gene, CDR1 is SQVTM and CDR2 is ANQGSEA. This chain's CDR3 is CSVGGVRDYGYTF. CDR3 nucleotides: TGCAGCGTTGGCGGAGTTAGGGACTATGGCTACACCTTC.

This clonotype was seen at least ten times. The gene calls are TRBV11-3 and TRBJ2-7; TRBD1 agrees at 8 bases. The length of the CDR3 is 13 residues. Germline V gene lookup returns CDR1 SGHNT and CDR2 YENEEA. After removal of 4 bases from V and 3 bases from J, the junction contained 2 bases not matched to a gene. CDR3 loop: CASSSGTGYEQYF. The CDR3 bases are TGTGCCAGCAGCTCCGGGACAGGCTACGAGCAGTACTTC.

The V call is TRBV6-2 or TRBV6-3, the J call TRBJ2-7; possible D gene TRBD1, 5 bases. V dropped 7 bases and J dropped 6 bases, with 16 bases sitting between them. This CDR3 has 13 amino acids. CDR1 MNHEY and CDR2 SVGEGT come from the germline V gene. Here the CDR3 DNA reads TGTGCCAGCACCCGAAAAGGGGCCCTCGAGCAGTACTTC. Translating gives CASTRKGALEQYF.

The rearrangement joins TRBV30 to TRBJ1-4, with D perhaps matching TRBD1 (6 bases). The CDR3 spans 12 residues. V was clipped by 6 bases and J by 5 bases, with 10 bases between them. Per the germline V gene, CDR1 is GTSNPN and CDR2 is SVGIG (reference sequence). CDR3 coding DNA: TGTGCCTGTTGGGGGCTGAATGAAAAACTGTTTTTT. Protein sequence: CACWGLNEKLFF.

In this sample, this clonotype turned up a few times. The gene calls are TRBV6-1 and TRBJ2-3, with 7 bases identical to TRBD2. With 6 bases clipped from V and 4 bases from J, the junction kept 10 bases outside the gene matches. The germline gives CDR1 MNHNS, CDR2 SASEGT. The CDR3 extends over 15 amino acids. This chain's CDR3 is CASRGKGREPDTQYF. The CDR3 DNA reads as TGTGCCAGCAGGGGAAAGGGGCGGGAGCCAGATACGCAGTATTTT.

This sequence joins TRBV28 and TRBJ2-3; maybe TRBD1 (7 bases). The CDR3 length is 16 residues. From germline, CDR1 is MDHEN and CDR2 SYDVKM. V lost 0 bases to trimming and J lost 0 bases, with 10 bases between them. The CDR3 loop reads CASSLWEGASTDTQYF. CDR3 nucleotides: TGTGCCAGCAGTTTATGGGAGGGGGCTAGCACAGATACGCAGTATTTT.

This clonotype has more than one count but fewer than ten. This rearrangement joins TRBV12-3 or TRBV12-4 to TRBJ2-1; D remains ambiguous. The CDR3 sequence is 16 residues long. V dropped 7 bases and J dropped 5 bases, with 21 bases sitting between them. This CDR3 reads CASTPRGAQYHNEQFF. The CDR3, as DNA: TGTGCCAGCACCCCCCGCGGAGCACAATATCACAATGAGCAGTTCTTC.

This clonotype was seen a few times. The CDR3 is CSVYGGSRGYEQYF. Here the CDR3 DNA reads TGCAGCGTCTACGGGGGGTCGCGTGGCTACGAGCAGTACTTC. The chain has TRBV29-1 and TRBJ2-7, with 7 bases lining up with TRBD2. From germline, CDR1 is SQVTM and CDR2 ANQGSEA. V lost 6 bases to trimming and J lost 3 bases; unmatched junction nucleotides: 11. The CDR3 has 14 residues.